This TCR beta chain derives from a study of post-analysis software for immune sequencing data. Study findings and constraints: Comparison of patients with controls showed roughly five TRBV segments more frequent in patients, TRBV5-6, TRBV5-1 and TRBV20-1 among them. Significantly lower normalized Chao1 diversity was found in patients with multiple sclerosis relative to controls.

Comments on this clonotype: Its specificity is not known.

This CDR3 spans 14 amino acids. The germline V gene encodes CDR1 MNHEY and CDR2 SVGEGT. cDNA libraries for TCR beta contained unique molecular identifiers. In TCRdb, the PCR reads were re-called with MiXCR into one record per CDR3 protein. The data hold about 820,000 distinct CDR3 sequences, with around 53% observed a single time. The V gene is TRBV6-2 or TRBV6-3, the J gene TRBJ2-5; 8 nucleotides align to TRBD2. The J call is doubtful: the DNA matches TRBJ2-7 better. This receptor was identified in a girl between 5 and 17 years old with multiple sclerosis. The sample taken for sequencing was blood. This CDR3 reads CASSSGLAPREQYF. The DNA for the CDR3 is TGTGCCAGCAGTTCAGGACTAGCCCCCCGCGAGCAGTACTTC.